This TCR beta chain is from a study of T cell responses to AZD1222 COVID-19 vaccine. V trimming: 3 bases; J trimming: 9 bases; junction bases outside the gene matches: 11. Per the germline V gene, CDR1 is SGHVS and CDR2 is FNYEAQ. The CDR3 length is 15 residues. TCRdb's copy holds only in-frame clones and misses some; the assay was immunoSEQ multiplex PCR. The sample contains more than 140,000 clones, 70% to 90% of which appear only once. As regards this clone: Its antigen is unknown.

Findings and limits, study-wide: White British ancestry dominated among donors, who included more females, and clonal diversity was possibly underestimated. Repertoire sampling happened only post peak T cell response.

The rearrangement joins TRBV7-6 to TRBJ2-1, with 7 bases fitting TRBD1. The receptor's source is an adult in good health. The specimen was peripheral blood, collected on day 0 of AZD1222 vaccination. Here the CDR3 reads CASSFAKGAQGEQFF. In DNA, the CDR3 is TGTGCCAGCAGCTTTGCCAAGGGGGCGCAGGGTGAGCAGTTCTTC.